These T cell receptor beta chains were read from a single sample in a study of T cells in Graves' hyperthyroidism and ophthalmopathy. TCRdb reprocessed the multiplex PCR reads with MiXCR, giving one entry per CDR3 protein. Here the sample spans 640,000 or so distinct CDR3 sequences, 14% to 15% being singletons. Specimen: blood. The origin of the receptors is a woman aged 40 to 50 with Graves' ophthalmopathy. CDR3s include the opening cysteine and the closing phenylalanine or tryptophan. The D gene is left open where the match is weak. The size entry is marked missing in some rows and otherwise reads once, few, many or a size class.

- TRBJ2-2 TRBV14 many CASSFEAVSRELFF TGTGCCAGCAGCTTCGAGGCAGTCTCCCGGGAGCTGTTTTTT
- TRBJ2-5 TRBV5-1 - CASRGLFKETQYF TGCGCCAGCAGAGGCCTCTTCAAAGAGACCCAGTACTTC
- TRBJ2-7 TRBV20-1 - CNARVPARRGLEQYF TGCAATGCTAGGGTCCCGGCTCGAAGAGGACTCGAGCAGTACTTC
- TRBJ2-5 TRBV6-1 many CASRLQETQYF TGTGCCAGCAGGCTACAAGAGACCCAGTACTTC
- TRBJ1-5 TRBV7-2 many CASSQRPLLSRPQHF TGTGCCAGCAGCCAACGACCTCTCCTATCCCGGCCCCAGCATTTT
- TRBJ2-5 TRBV7-9 many CASSSPGRQETQYF TGTGCCAGCAGCTCTCCGGGACGGCAAGAGACCCAGTACTTC
TRBD1 TRBJ2-7 TRBV10-3 many CAISGSGTDYEQYF TGTGCCATCAGTGGGTCCGGGACAGACTACGAGCAGTACTTC
- TRBJ1-1 TRBV28 many CASSHTFGIWMNTEAFF TGTGCCAGCAGTCATACGTTTGGGATATGGATGAACACTGAAGCTTTCTTT
- TRBJ1-1 TRBV6-5 many CASSYIQNTEAFF TGTGCCAGCAGTTACATCCAGAACACTGAAGCTTTCTTT
- TRBJ2-5 TRBV27 many CASSLVGGPSVQETQYF TGTGCCAGCAGTTTAGTAGGGGGACCCTCGGTCCAAGAGACCCAGTACTTC
TRBD2 TRBJ2-5 TRBV20-1 many CSAPGLAQETQYF TGCAGTGCTCCGGGACTAGCGCAAGAGACCCAGTACTTC
- TRBJ1-2 TRBV25-1 many CASSDSIGRGYTF TGTGCCAGCAGTGACTCAATAGGCCGCGGCTACACCTTC
- TRBJ2-7 TRBV29-1 many CSVVILTGAPSSYEQYF TGCAGCGTTGTGATTCTGACAGGCGCCCCTTCATCGTACGAGCAGTACTTC
TRBD1 TRBJ1-1 TRBV18 many CASSTGERTEAFF TGTGCCAGCTCAACAGGGGAACGGACTGAAGCTTTCTTT
- TRBJ1-1 TRBV6-5 many CASSPRGPEAFF TGTGCCAGCAGTCCGAGAGGGCCGGAAGCTTTCTTT
- TRBJ1-2 TRBV27 - CASSLSRGWSGYTF TGTGCCAGCAGTTTGAGTCGGGGGTGGTCGGGCTACACCTTC
- TRBJ2-7 TRBV11-2 many CASSAPAGAPPSYEQYF TGTGCCAGCAGCGCACCCGCAGGGGCCCCTCCTTCCTACGAGCAGTACTTC
- TRBJ1-1 TRBV12-3/TRBV12-4 - CASSQGLMAFF TGTGCCAGCAGTCAGGGGTTGATGGCTTTCTTT
TRBD1 TRBJ1-2 TRBV19 - CASSIQPGQNYGYTF TGTGCCAGTAGTATTCAACCGGGACAGAATTATGGCTACACCTTC
- TRBJ2-5 TRBV5-1 few CASSPGDKETQYF TGCGCCAGCAGCCCGGGAGACAAAGAGACCCAGTACTTC
TRBD1 TRBJ1-5 TRBV7-6 - CASSLTGEHQPQHF TGTGCCAGCAGCCTCACAGGGGAGCATCAGCCCCAGCATTTT
- TRBJ1-5 TRBV12-3/TRBV12-4 many CASSLMYGNQPQHF TGTGCCAGCAGTTTAATGTATGGCAATCAGCCCCAGCATTTT
TRBD2 TRBJ2-2 TRBV20-1 - CSARDSVSGSWVTGELFF TGCAGTGCTAGAGATTCTGTAAGCGGGAGTTGGGTCACCGGGGAGCTGTTTTTT
TRBD2 TRBJ2-7 TRBV11-2 - CASSPSRGFLAGDSYEQYF TGTGCCAGCAGCCCATCGCGCGGGTTTCTAGCGGGAGACTCCTACGAGCAGTACTTC
TRBD1 TRBJ1-2 TRBV9 many CASSVTRGLKGYTF TGTGCCAGCAGCGTTACTAGGGGGCTAAAGGGCTACACCTTC
TRBD1 TRBJ1-2 TRBV29-1 many CSVEDRDDYGYTF TGCAGCGTTGAGGACAGGGATGACTATGGCTACACCTTC
- TRBJ2-2 TRBV11-2 many CASSFLRRENTGELFF TGTGCCAGCAGTTTTTTAAGGCGGGAGAACACCGGGGAGCTGTTTTTT
TRBD1 TRBJ2-7 TRBV28 many CASRRQGWTYYEQYF TGTGCCAGCAGACGACAGGGGTGGACATACTACGAGCAGTACTTC
- TRBJ2-6 TRBV30 - CAWTLSGANVLTF TGTGCCTGGACTTTATCTGGGGCCAACGTCCTGACTTTC